The rows below give T cell receptor beta chains drawn from one sample of a study of cytomegalovirus exposure and HLA in healthy donors. Clones were read by immunoSEQ multiplex PCR, and TCRdb kept only the in-frame ones, dropping some. The top ten hold 7.3% of the sample, which has about 130,000 clones, roughly four fifths seen once. Sample: PBMCs. The receptors originated from a male donor in good health and CMV-seronegative. Both conserved end residues are part of each CDR3. The D gene is left open where the match is weak. Clone size, where shown, is once, few, many, or a class for clones that have expanded.

j_call clone_size v_call d_call cdr3_length cdr3_nt cdr3_aa
TRBJ2-7 . TRBV5-1 TRBD1 14 TGCGCCAGCAGTTGGACAGGGAAAACCTACGAGCAGTACTTC CASSWTGKTYEQYF
TRBJ2-1 . TRBV5-1 TRBD2 17 TGCGCCAGCAGCTTGGGACTAGCTGTAGGGTCCTACAATGAGCAGTTCTTC CASSLGLAVGSYNEQFF
TRBJ1-2 . TRBV5-4 . 13 TGTGCCAGCAGCTTGCAGGGGATCGATGGCTACACCTTC CASSLQGIDGYTF
TRBJ1-6 once TRBV6-5 . 12 TGTGCCAGCAGTCTCCCGGGTTCACCCCTCCACTTT CASSLPGSPLHF
TRBJ2-3 . TRBV6-6 . 16 TGTGCCAGCAGTCCCCCAGGGGCTCACGGCACAGATACGCAGTATTTT CASSPPGAHGTDTQYF
TRBJ2-3 . TRBV28 TRBD1 15 TGTGCCAGCAGTTTCGACAGGGAAGACACAGATACGCAGTATTTT CASSFDREDTDTQYF
TRBJ2-5 . TRBV7-6 . 17 TGTGCCAGCAGCTTAGAAGGTAGCGCGAATACTCCAGAGACCCAGTACTTC CASSLEGSANTPETQYF
TRBJ1-5 . TRBV5-6 . 14 TGTGCCAAGATATCCACAGGGAATGATCAGCCCCAGCATTTT CAKISTGNDQPQHF
TRBJ2-5 . TRBV7-3 . 14 TGTGCCAGCAGCTTCCAGGGGAGCGGAGAGACCCAGTACTTC CASSFQGSGETQYF
TRBJ2-2 . TRBV9 TRBD2 17 TGTGCCAGCAGCGTAGGTGCTAGCGGGAGGGTTGGCGGGGAGCTGTTTTTT CASSVGASGRVGGELFF
TRBJ1-2 . TRBV28 . 14 TGTGCCAGCCGTATCAGTTTGCCACCCTATGGCTACACCTTC CASRISLPPYGYTF
TRBJ2-3 . TRBV6-5 . 12 TGTGCCAGCAGTAGCTCGGGGGATACGCAGTATTTT CASSSSGDTQYF
TRBJ2-3 . TRBV28 . 17 TGTGCCAGCAGACCCGAGGCTGGTCCCCTCGTCACAGATACGCAGTATTTT CASRPEAGPLVTDTQYF
TRBJ2-1 . TRBV30 TRBD1 16 TGTGCCTGGAGTACCAAGACAGGGACCCTTCGAAATGAGCAGTTCTTC CAWSTKTGTLRNEQFF
TRBJ1-2 once TRBV6-5 . 14 TGTGCCAGCAGGTCAGGAATAGCTAACTATGGCTACACCTTC CASRSGIANYGYTF
TRBJ1-1 . TRBV28 . 14 TGTGCCAGCAGTTTGACAGGCGGGAACACTGAAGCTTTCTTT CASSLTGGNTEAFF
TRBJ2-3 . TRBV11-1 . 17 TGTGCCAGCAGCTTAGGGCTGCAGGGGGGTAGCACAGATACGCAGTATTTT CASSLGLQGGSTDTQYF
TRBJ2-1 . TRBV25-1 . 14 TGTGCCAGCAGGGGGGGACTCAGACAATTAGAGCAGTTCTTC CASRGGLRQLEQFF
TRBJ1-2 . TRBV5-4 . 13 TGTGCCAGCAGCTTGCCAGGGCTGTATGGCTACACCTTC CASSLPGLYGYTF
TRBJ1-2 many TRBV28 . 15 TGTGCCAGCAGACTACCGGGACAAGGACCCTATGGCTACACCTTC CASRLPGQGPYGYTF
TRBJ2-3 . TRBV6-1 . 16 TGTGCCAGCAGTGAAGGAAGATTTGGTCGGACAGATACGCAGTATTTT CASSEGRFGRTDTQYF
TRBJ2-5 few TRBV2 TRBD2 15 TGTGCCAGCAGTGCGACTAGCGGGGGGAGTCAGACCCAGTACTTC CASSATSGGSQTQYF
TRBJ1-3 few TRBV5-6 . 16 TGTGCCAGCAGCTTATTGACGGGGAGCGCTGGAAACACCATATATTTT CASSLLTGSAGNTIYF
TRBJ2-7 . TRBV19 TRBD2 14 TGTGCCAGTAGTATCGGCCTAGCGGGCTACGAGCAGTACTTC CASSIGLAGYEQYF
TRBJ2-1 . TRBV7-2 TRBD2 15 TGTGCCAGCAGTTTTGGACTAGCGGGAGGATATGAGCAGTTCTTC CASSFGLAGGYEQFF
TRBJ2-7 . TRBV14 . 15 TGTGCCAGCAGCCAAGTTCCAGGGGCTCGGGGCGAGCAGTACTTC CASSQVPGARGEQYF
TRBJ1-5 . TRBV28 . 14 TGTGCCAGCAGCACGGGGGGGGCTGGTCAGCCCCAGCATTTT CASSTGGAGQPQHF
TRBJ1-6 . TRBV7-9 . 12 TGTGCCAGCAGTACTAATAATTCACCCCTCCACTTT CASSTNNSPLHF
TRBJ2-1 . TRBV9 TRBD2 16 TGTGCCAGCAGCGTAGGTAGCGGGAGGGGCTACAATGAGCAGTTCTTC CASSVGSGRGYNEQFF
TRBJ2-7 . TRBV11-2 . 15 TGTGCCAGCAGCTTACCCGGGACAAAAGCCTACGAGCAGTACTTC CASSLPGTKAYEQYF
TRBJ1-6 . TRBV6-5 . 14 TGTGCCAGCAGTGTAGACAGGTGGGATTCACCCCTCCACTTT CASSVDRWDSPLHF
TRBJ2-7 . TRBV7-3 . 13 TGTGCCAGCAGCCCTAGCTCGGGCTACGAGCAGTACTTC CASSPSSGYEQYF
TRBJ2-5 . TRBV29-1 TRBD1 14 TGCAGCGTTGATGGGACAGGGCCCCAAGAGACCCAGTACTTC CSVDGTGPQETQYF
TRBJ1-1 . TRBV28 TRBD1 14 TGTGCCAGCAAGGAAGACAGGGACGACGGATCAGCTTTCTTT CASKEDRDDGSAFF
TRBJ2-7 few TRBV2 . 10 TGTGCCAGTAAGAGCTACGAGCAGTACTTC CASKSYEQYF
TRBJ1-5 few TRBV28 TRBD1 14 TGTGCCAGCAGAGGTACAGGGGGATCTCAGCCCCAGCATTTT CASRGTGGSQPQHF
TRBJ2-7 . TRBV2 . 14 TGTGCCAGCAGTGACGCGGGCAGGGAGGACGAGCAGTACTTC CASSDAGREDEQYF
TRBJ2-7 . TRBV5-1 . 13 TGCGCCAGCAGCTTGGAGGGGAACAACGAGCAGTACTTC CASSLEGNNEQYF
TRBJ1-5 . TRBV27 . 14 TGTGCCAGCAGGACGGGGTGGGAAGGTCAGCCCCAGCATTTT CASRTGWEGQPQHF
TRBJ2-5 . TRBV25-1 TRBD1 15 TGTGCCAGCAGTGAACCGGGACAGAACCAAGAGACCCAGTACTTC CASSEPGQNQETQYF